This entry features one TCR beta chain sequence. Its antigen target is currently unknown. No quality values exist for individual bases; no much larger clone is one base distant. The data were taken from a study of cytomegalovirus exposure and HLA in healthy donors (TCRdb year 2017). With regard to the full study: An earlier analysis of approximately 550 of the donors reported roughly 300 Gb of sequence data and approximately 110 million unique TCR beta sequences from about 200 million T cells. The number of typed donors differed by locus: roughly 620-630 for A, B, C, DRB1 and DQB1; 500 to 550 for DQA1; 606 for DPA1; and about 450 for DPB1. Rather than drawing on any new phenotypic data, the later analysis identified candidate immune exposures from TCR beta sequences and the way those sequences occurred across donors. Class I and class II HLA loci were covered by the typing at four-digit resolution. The study used immunosequencing to profile the T cell repertoires of several hundred subjects and linked those repertoires to cytomegalovirus serostatus. The study was designed to test whether signatures of past pathogen exposure could be identified by cataloging public T cell receptors. Every discovery cohort repertoire had been produced on one sequencing platform. The study combined high-throughput TCR immunosequencing, statistical association of individual TCRs with disease status, and machine learning to predict cytomegalovirus infection status. Donor age, sex, ethnicity and CMV serostatus were collected together with the repertoire data. In a later analysis, previously published TCR beta repertoires from 670 or so donors were re-analyzed and high-resolution HLA genotyping was added so that TCR occurrence patterns could be studied. Across roughly 420 genotyped donors of the cohort, an average of about 220,000 unique TCR beta nucleotide sequences per donor were sequenced, and around 19% of those sequences were non-productive. To decide whether each TCR beta V gene segment behaved as functional or pseudogenic, an earlier analysis of some 600 of the donors relied on high-throughput TCR beta sequencing. In a later genetic analysis, genome-wide SNP genotypes for about three fifths of the roughly 670 donors were used, and that subset was treated as a discovery cohort. About 5 DR-DQ haplotypes were handled as single units for association and clustering, since linkage in the cohort was strong. Among the approximately 400 genotyped donors, under 90% belonged to the genetic ancestry cluster associated with self-reported Caucasian donors. About 280 gigabases of sequencing data and about 92 million unique TCR sequences made up an early release that covered approximately 650 HLA-typed donors. Along with the 666-subject first cohort, a separate validation cohort of approximately 110 different subjects was used.

Study-wide conclusions, independent of this receptor: According to a later analysis, TCR association rates differed among HLA loci, with DRB1 alleles showing the most associated TCRs and HLA-C alleles showing the fewest. A further reported finding was that TCR beta sequences accurately predicted the HLA-A and HLA-B alleles for most subjects in the first cohort. In a later genetic analysis, a missense DCLRE1C variant was associated with V-gene and J-gene trimming of TCR beta chains, and the association was replicated in an independent cohort. Most CMV-associated TCR beta chains appeared to be HLA-restricted in a later analysis, and the HLA associations seemed to be driven largely by CMV exposure. At a false discovery rate of 0.05, a later analysis linked around 17,000 TCR beta sequences to specific HLA alleles. In an earlier analysis of approximately 590 of the donors, most TCR beta V segments were observed in productive rearrangements about 87% or about 30% of the time, broadly matching IMGT annotations. It was suggested by the authors that the approach could potentially be generalized to other disease states and immunological phenotypes. Assigning TCR associations to individual alleles was difficult when HLA alleles, especially DR and DQ, strongly co-occurred. The cohort was sequenced for TCR beta chains only, and without alpha or paired-chain data the features that could be detected were limited. Linkage disequilibrium might explain the correlated functional status among segregating V segments, but an unknown experimental factor could not be ruled out. In a later analysis, several top co-occurrence clusters were reported to appear linked to parvovirus B19, influenza, CMV and Epstein-Barr virus. In both the original and validation cohorts, the classifier was reported to diagnose cytomegalovirus status with high specificity and sensitivity. Most TCR sequences were seen in very few donors, while some public TCRs were found in many individuals. Immune exposure information for the cohort was limited to CMV serostatus. Some IMGT-functional V segments, including TRBV6-2 and TRBV6-3, could not be told apart with the 87-base-pair reads, so those segments were excluded. Sequencing depth was assumed to be roughly uniform across donors in the presence/absence analyses, though that assumption may not hold. In a later genetic analysis, fewer N-insertions in productive TCRs were reported among donors in an Asian-associated ancestry cluster than the approximately 710-donor mean. In vitro tests confirmed that a few of the cytomegalovirus-associated TCR beta chains recognize cytomegalovirus antigens. A cluster of highly shared sequence variants was judged likely to represent a technical artifact of the sequencing pipeline. In a later analysis, HLA-associated TCR beta chains were found to be more clonally expanded and to have lower generation probabilities than equally common non-associated chains. Because counts were too low, more than 15 rarely observed V segments, including chromosome 9 orphons, were excluded from the earlier analysis of around 590 of the donors. HLA typing was unavailable for some donors at each locus, so association tests used only the typed subset. The study listed 150 to 200 TCR beta chains as associated with cytomegalovirus.

There are 15 amino acids in the CDR3, from cysteine to phenylalanine inclusive. Of all the DNA, just the CDR3 is kept, 45 bases in frame from base 1. As encoded in the germline V gene (reference sequence), CDR1 is SEHNR while CDR2 is FQNEAQ. Trimming takes 4 bases from V and 4 bases from J, and the germline ends sit 16 bases apart. The cohort comprised some 730 healthy bone marrow donors. At the time of sampling, every cohort member was nominally healthy, though immune exposures that went unrecorded were likely present. The donor was CMV seropositive and was included in the group of some 290 seropositive cohort members. Each donor provided a peripheral blood sample, and peripheral blood mononuclear cells were used for TCR beta sequencing. The Qiagen DNeasy Blood Extraction Kit was used to extract genomic DNA from the blood cell samples. Library method: the immunoSEQ multiplex PCR assay. The multiplex PCR relied on a mix of 60 forward primers for TCR Vbeta segments and 13 reverse primers for TCR Jbeta segments. The CDR3 region of rearranged TCR beta genes was amplified from genomic DNA with a multiplex PCR assay. On the Illumina HiSeq System, the amplified TCR beta libraries were sequenced as 87-base-pair reads. Processing in the source paper ran as follows. In a later analysis, around 80 million unique TCR beta chains were counted across the roughly 670 repertoires, and about 10 million of these chains were shared by at least two donors. To remove PCR and sequencing errors, raw reads were error-corrected and collapsed into unique sequences using a nearest-neighbor algorithm that merged closely related sequences. Alignment of CDR3 sequences to IMGT reference sequences was used to assign V, D and J gene segments. For a sequence to be retained, a match of at least six nucleotides to both a V gene segment and a J gene segment was required. Rearrangements were classified as productive when the CDR3 lacked stop codons and remained in frame with V and J, and all other rearrangements were classified as non-productive. CDR3 was defined by IMGT convention, running from the second conserved V-encoded cysteine to the conserved J-encoded phenylalanine. Sequences without an unambiguous match to a single V gene segment were excluded from the earlier analysis of 500 to 700 of the donors. An earlier analysis of several hundred of the donors called V segments functional above 56.7% productive rearrangements and segregating when the between-donor standard deviation exceeded 5%. A statistical classification framework was developed to diagnose cytomegalovirus status using the catalog of TCR beta chain sequences. In a later analysis, TCR nucleotide sequences were compared against IMGT/GENE-DB human TR gene sequences so that V and J genes could be assigned. In a later analysis, CDR3 sequences and most-parsimonious VDJ recombination scenarios were assigned using the TCRdist pipeline. In a later analysis, each TCR beta chain was defined by its CDR3 amino acid sequence together with its V-gene family, and reads lacking a unique V-gene family were excluded. As a way to deal with suspected cross-contamination and a sequencing artifact, a later analysis dropped 640 or so nucleotide sequences that were highly shared and had low generation probability. In a later analysis, a clonal expansion index was calculated for each public chain from normalized within-repertoire ranks of inferred template counts. In a later analysis, generation probabilities were computed using a VDJ recombination model fitted to out-of-frame rearrangements, and the results were checked against IGoR. A later analysis scored TCR-TCR, TCR-HLA and TCR-CMV co-occurrence with hypergeometric tests, applying a repertoire-size bias correction to TCR pairs. To estimate false discovery rates, a later analysis permuted the HLA or CMV assignments 20 times. In a later analysis, co-occurring TCRs were grouped with DBSCAN, and TCRdist sequence similarity was added when clustering was performed within HLA-allele-positive subsets. For co-occurrence clustering, repertoires with fewer than 30,000 or more than 120,000 public chains were excluded, along with several repertoires with anomalous nucleotide sharing. The source is immuneACCESS, and TCRdb retained only in-frame sequences with V and J called. Part of the clones is not carried over; for the studies checked, unresolved V genes explain less than half of this, and the remainder is unexplained. That table gives V, J and clone size, and the DNA gave D and trimming. This sample holds 170,000 or so clones; over 70% were observed only once. Approximately 3.7% of the sample goes to the ten largest clones.

The chain couples TRBV7-9 to TRBJ1-2; the D gene is perhaps TRBD1, on 5 matching bases. Sequenced: PBMCs. The origin of this receptor is a woman aged 55 to 70 in good health and CMV-seropositive. In nucleotide form, the sequence is TGTGCCAGCAGCTCGGCAGGGAAAAGGATCTATGGCTACACCTTC. It encodes CASSSAGKRIYGYTF.